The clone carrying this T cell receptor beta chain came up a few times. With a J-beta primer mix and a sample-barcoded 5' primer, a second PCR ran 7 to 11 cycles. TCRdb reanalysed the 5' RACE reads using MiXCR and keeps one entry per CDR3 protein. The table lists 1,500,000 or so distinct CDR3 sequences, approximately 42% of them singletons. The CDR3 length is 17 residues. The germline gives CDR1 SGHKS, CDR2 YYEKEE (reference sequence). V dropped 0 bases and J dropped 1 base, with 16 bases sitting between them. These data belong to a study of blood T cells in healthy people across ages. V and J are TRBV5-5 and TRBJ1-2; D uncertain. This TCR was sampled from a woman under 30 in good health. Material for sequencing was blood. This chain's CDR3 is CASSLVAAAGNNYGYTF. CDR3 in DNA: TGTGCCAGCAGCTTGGTTGCGGCAGCGGGAAATAACTATGGCTACACCTTC.